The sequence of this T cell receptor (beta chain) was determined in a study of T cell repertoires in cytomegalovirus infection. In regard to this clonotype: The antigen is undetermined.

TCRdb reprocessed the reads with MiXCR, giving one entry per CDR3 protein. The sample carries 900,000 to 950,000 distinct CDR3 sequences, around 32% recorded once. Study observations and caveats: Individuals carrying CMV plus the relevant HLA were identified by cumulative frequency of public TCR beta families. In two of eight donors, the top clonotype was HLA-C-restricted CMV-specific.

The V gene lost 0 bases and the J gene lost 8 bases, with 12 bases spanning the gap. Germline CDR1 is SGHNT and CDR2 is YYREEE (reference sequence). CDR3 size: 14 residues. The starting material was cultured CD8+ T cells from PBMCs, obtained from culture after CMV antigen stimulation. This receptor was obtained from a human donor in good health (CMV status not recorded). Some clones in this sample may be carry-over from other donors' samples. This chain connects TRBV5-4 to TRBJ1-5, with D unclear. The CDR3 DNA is TGTGCCAGCAGCTTGGGAGCCAGCCCGGAGCCCCAGCATTTT. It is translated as CASSLGASPEPQHF.